Each of the 26 T cell receptor beta chains below was sequenced from the same sample in a study of Graves' ophthalmopathy and Graves' hyperthyroidism. For repertoire sequencing, the TCR beta CDR3 regions were amplified from RNA transcripts. HTBI-primed first-round RT-PCR preceded second-round multiplex PCR. TCRdb re-derived calls from the multiplex PCR reads in MiXCR, one entry per CDR3 protein. The data show approximately 460,000 distinct CDR3 sequences, approximately 15% seen once. Sequenced sample: blood. These receptors came from a woman between 25 and 40 years old with Graves' ophthalmopathy.

The table lists this clonotype with a few counts. The chain recombines TRBV27 with TRBJ1-2; 12 positions agree with TRBD1. Trimming cost V 4 bases and J 8 bases; bases outside gene matches: 8. This CDR3 region has 15 residues. Germline V CDR1 and CDR2: MNHEY, SMNVEV (reference sequence). The CDR3 nucleotides read TGTGCCAGCAGTTCCTGGGGGACAGGGGGCTTCGGCTACACCTTC. Amino acids: CASSSWGTGGFGYTF.

Many counts were recorded for this clonotype. Written as DNA, the CDR3 is TGTGCCAGCAGTTCCGGGACAGGGATCAACGAGCAGTACTTC. Its translation is CASSSGTGINEQYF. This chain links TRBV12-3 or TRBV12-4 with TRBJ2-7; TRBD1 agrees at 9 bases. Trimming cost V 4 bases and J 5 bases; bases outside gene matches: 6. The CDR3 has 14 residues.

The gene calls are TRBV12-3 or TRBV12-4 and TRBJ2-7; 9 nucleotides line up with TRBD1. After removal of 7 bases from V and 6 bases from J, the junction contained 19 bases not matched to a gene. CDR3 length: 17 residues. CDR3 sequence: CASTTLVNPGQGIEQYF. As DNA, the CDR3 is TGTGCCAGCACCACTTTGGTCAATCCGGGACAGGGAATCGAGCAGTACTTC.

This rearrangement joins TRBV24-1 to TRBJ1-5; possibly TRBD1 for D (5 bases). CDR1 is KGHDR and CDR2 is SFDVKD in the germline V gene. V dropped 4 bases and J dropped 8 bases, with 8 bases sitting between them. CDR3 size: 12 residues. The CDR3 loop is CATSDPGKPQHF. For the CDR3, the DNA is TGTGCCACCAGTGACCCAGGGAAGCCCCAGCATTTT.

This clonotype was found a few times. The J gene is TRBJ1-6, the V gene TRBV20-1, with no clear D. Trimming took 3 bases from V and 10 from J, leaving 22 bases between them. Germline V gene lookup returns CDR1 DFQATT and CDR2 SNEGSKA (reference sequence). This CDR3 contains 16 residues. CDR3 protein: CSASSSPAGYGSPLHF. The CDR3, as DNA: TGCAGTGCTAGTTCGTCCCCAGCGGGGTACGGCTCACCCCTCCACTTT.

At least ten counts were recorded for this clonotype. The chain carries TRBV6-4 and TRBJ1-1, with no clear D. This CDR3 is 17 amino acids long. Germline loops: CDR1 MRHNA, CDR2 SNTAGT. The V end lost 7 bases, the J end lost 0 bases, and 21 bases lay between the germline ends. CDR3 DNA sequence: TGTGCCAGCACCGATCGAGAAGGTAGTCGAATGAACACTGAAGCTTTCTTT. The encoded protein is CASTDREGSRMNTEAFF.

This clonotype appeared many times. A read error may account for a junction end that differs from germline. The chain combines TRBV20-1 with TRBJ2-4; maybe TRBD2 (5 bases). The CDR3 has 13 amino acids. Per the germline V gene, CDR1 is DFQATT and CDR2 is SNEGSKA (reference sequence). This CDR3 reads CSAGEGGKNIQYF. CDR3 nucleotides: TGCAGTGCTGGAGAAGGAGGCAAAAACATTCAGTACTTC.

The rearrangement joins TRBV13 to TRBJ2-2, with 7 bases lining up with TRBD1. V dropped 4 bases and J dropped 7; count of bases not matched to a gene: 12. This CDR3 has 16 residues. The germline CDR1 and CDR2 sequences are PRHDT and FYEKMQ (reference sequence). Written as DNA, the CDR3 is TGTGCCAGCAGCTCGGGACAGTTGCATCTCTTCGGGGAGCTGTTTTTT. Amino acid sequence: CASSSGQLHLFGELFF.

This clonotype was found many times. Here the CDR3 reads CASSFQGGNTGELFF. The DNA of the CDR3 is TGTGCCAGCAGTTTTCAGGGCGGAAACACCGGGGAGCTGTTTTTT. The rearrangement links TRBV28 to TRBJ2-2, with D possibly matching TRBD1 (5 bases). Germline loops: CDR1 MDHEN, CDR2 SYDVKM. V was clipped by 3 bases and J by 2 bases, with 10 bases between them. This CDR3 is built from 15 residues.

This clonotype was counted many times. This sequence joins TRBV5-1 and TRBJ1-2, with D maybe TRBD1 (5 bases). CDR1 and CDR2 (germline): SGHRS, YFSETQ. V was cut by 4 bases and J by 4 bases, with 17 bases left in between. The CDR3 consists of 15 residues. The CDR3: CASSRASGTVYGYTF. The CDR3 DNA reads as TGCGCCAGCAGCAGAGCATCCGGGACGGTCTATGGCTACACCTTC. Variable domain in full (rest from reference TRBV5-1 and TRBJ1-2): KAGVTQTPRYLIKTRGQQVTLSCSPISGHRSVSWYQQTPGQGLQFLFEYFSETQRNKGNFPGRFSGRQFSNSRSEMNVSTLELGDSALYLCASSRASGTVYGYTFGSGTRLTVV.

This chain uses TRBV2 with TRBJ2-1; 9 nucleotides agree with TRBD2. Germline lookup yields CDR1 SNHLY and CDR2 FYNNEI. This CDR3 region has 16 residues. After removal of 6 bases from V and 7 bases from J, the junction contained 13 bases not matched to a gene. This chain's CDR3 is CASSRASGAKLNEQFF. The CDR3 DNA is TGTGCCAGCAGCCGAGCTAGCGGGGCCAAACTAAATGAGCAGTTCTTC.

The table lists this clonotype with many counts. The chain combines TRBV28 with TRBJ2-5; 10 bases are a match to TRBD1. There are 16 residues in the CDR3. V was pared by 8 bases and J by 3 bases, with 12 bases of the junction left unmatched. The germline gives CDR1 MDHEN, CDR2 SYDVKM. Here the CDR3 DNA reads TGTGCCAGCCCTCCCTCTCCGGGGACAGGGGAAGAGACCCAGTACTTC. It codes for CASPPSPGTGEETQYF.

In this sample, this clonotype turned up many times. The genes are TRBV19 and TRBJ1-1; D uncertain. Trimming removed 5 bases at V and 2 bases at J, with 15 bases between. The V gene's germline CDR1 is LNHDA and CDR2 SQIVND (reference sequence). This CDR3 spans 15 amino acids. The CDR3 DNA is TGTGCCAGTAGTCCCCAGGCAGGCGACAACACTGAAGCTTTCTTT. Its protein is CASSPQAGDNTEAFF. Full variable domain (remainder filled in from reference TRBV19 and TRBJ1-1): DGGITQSPKYLFRKEGQNVTLSCEQNLNHDAMYWYRQDPGQGLRLIYYSQIVNDFQKGDIAEGYSVSREKKESFPLTVTSAQKNPTAFYLCASSPQAGDNTEAFFGQGTRLTVV.

This chain uses TRBV11-3 with TRBJ2-2, with a weak D call TRBD2 (5 bases). CDR1 is SGHNT and CDR2 is YENEEA in the germline V gene. The CDR3 consists of 15 residues. The V end was cut by 5 bases, the J end by 5 bases, with 15 bases between. CDR3 residues: CASSQTPSGTGELFF. The CDR3 bases are TGTGCCAGCAGCCAGACGCCTTCGGGGACCGGGGAGCTGTTTTTT. The full variable domain, with the rest looked up from reference TRBV11-3 and TRBJ2-2, is EAGVVQSPRYKIIEKKQPVAFWCNPISGHNTLYWYLQNLGQGPELLIRYENEEAVDDSQLPKDRFSAERLKGVDSTLKIQPAELGDSAVYLCASSQTPSGTGELFFGEGSRLTVL.

This clonotype was recorded many times. The J gene is TRBJ1-6, the V gene TRBV6-1; a weak D match, TRBD1 (6 bases). Germline V lookup: CDR1 MNHNS, CDR2 SASEGT. Between the trimmed V and J ends, which lost 1 base and 9 bases, there was a span of 13 bases. The CDR3 sequence is 15 residues long. The DNA of the CDR3 is TGTGCCAGCAGTGAAGGAGGGGGAGTGAGTTCACCCCTCCACTTT. This translates into CASSEGGGVSSPLHF.

This sequence joins TRBV30 and TRBJ1-2, with 11 bases matching TRBD1. With V trimmed by 0 bases and J by 4 bases, 7 bases remained unmatched. Germline CDR1 is GTSNPN and CDR2 is SVGIG (reference sequence). CDR3 length equals 16 residues. This CDR3 reads CAWSVHRTGGGYGYTF. CDR3 sequence (DNA): TGTGCCTGGAGTGTACATCGGACAGGGGGCGGCTATGGCTACACCTTC.

This clonotype was counted ten times or more. The J gene is TRBJ1-1, the V gene TRBV12-3 or TRBV12-4, with 7 nucleotides matching TRBD1. CDR3 length equals 14 residues. The V and J ends lost 5 bases and 3 bases, in that order; junction bases with no gene match: 6. The DNA of the CDR3 is TGTGCCAGCAGTCCCGGACAGGTGGACACTGAAGCTTTCTTT. Translated, it gives CASSPGQVDTEAFF.

In its sample, this clonotype was seen many times. The chain links TRBV20-1 to TRBJ1-1, with D perhaps TRBD1 (6 bases). In germline, CDR1 is DFQATT, CDR2 SNEGSKA (reference sequence). This CDR3 is built from 16 residues. Trimming took off 0 bases at V and 0 bases at J, with 14 bases between the two ends. The CDR3, as DNA: TGCAGTGCTAGAGATTGGACAGTGCTTATGAACACTGAAGCTTTCTTT. Residues: CSARDWTVLMNTEAFF.

This clonotype was counted a few times. The CDR3 loop is CASRAHSSGANVLTF. The DNA for the CDR3 is TGCGCCAGCAGGGCACATAGCTCTGGGGCCAACGTCCTGACTTTC. This rearrangement joins TRBV5-1 to TRBJ2-6, with no clear D. V was cut by 5 bases and J by 0 bases, with 9 bases left in between. Germline CDR1 reads SGHRS; CDR2 reads YFSETQ. CDR3 length: 15 residues.

The chain recombines TRBV2 with TRBJ1-2; D gene unclear. Trimming cost V 0 bases and J 8 bases, with 7 bases left between them. This CDR3 contains 12 residues. Germline lookup yields CDR1 SNHLY and CDR2 FYNNEI. This chain's CDR3 is CASSEALGGYTF. CDR3 sequence (DNA): TGTGCCAGCAGTGAAGCGCTAGGGGGCTACACCTTC.

This clonotype was seen many times. CDR3 bases: TGTGCCAGCAGCGTAAGCGGGGTCGACGAGCAGTACTTC. Protein sequence: CASSVSGVDEQYF. The J gene is TRBJ2-7, the V gene TRBV9; 7 nucleotides match TRBD2. Per the germline V gene, CDR1 is SGDLS and CDR2 is YYNGEE. J was trimmed by 5 bases and V by 1 base; bases with no gene match: 3. The CDR3 extends over 13 amino acids.

This clonotype was counted between two and nine times. The genes are TRBV28 and TRBJ1-2; D perhaps matches TRBD1 (5 bases). V dropped 2 bases and J dropped 7 bases, with 20 bases sitting between them. This CDR3 contains 16 residues. Germline CDR1 is MDHEN and CDR2 is SYDVKM. CDR3 loop: CASSLMGTALGGGYTF. The DNA of the CDR3 is TGTGCCAGCAGTTTAATGGGGACGGCTCTGGGAGGTGGCTACACCTTC.

This clonotype was seen many times. V gene TRBV11-2 combines with J gene TRBJ2-7; D call uncertain. Germline V CDR1 and CDR2: SGHAT, FQNNGV. Trimming cost V 8 bases and J 2 bases, with 13 bases left between them. CDR3 size: 13 residues. CDR3 DNA sequence: TGTGCCAGCTACTCCGAAAGTCCCTACGAGCAGTACTTC. Amino acid sequence: CASYSESPYEQYF. Together with reference TRBV11-2 and TRBJ2-7, the CDR3 gives the full variable domain: EAGVAQSPRYKIIEKRQSVAFWCNPISGHATLYWYQQILGQGPKLLIQFQNNGVVDDSQLPKDRFSAERLKGVDSTLKIQPAKLEDSAVYLCASYSESPYEQYFGPGTRLTVT.

This clonotype occurred many times. CDR3 sequence reads: CASSPLYMNTEAFF. CDR3 DNA sequence: TGTGCCAGCTCACCACTCTACATGAACACTGAAGCTTTCTTT. The V and J genes are TRBV18 and TRBJ1-1; D uncertain. V was shortened by 1 base and J by 0 bases, with 6 bases between the two germline ends. In germline, CDR1 is KGHSH, CDR2 LQKENI. This CDR3 is 14 amino acids long.

Ten or more counts support this clonotype. The chain couples TRBV9 to TRBJ2-3; no reliable D call. CDR1 SGDLS and CDR2 YYNGEE come from the germline V gene. V was shortened by 4 bases and J by 1 base, with 10 bases between the two germline ends. This CDR3 region has 14 residues. The CDR3 DNA follows: TGTGCCAGCAGCCTCCGGGCCCGCACAGATACGCAGTATTTT. Translating it yields CASSLRARTDTQYF. The full variable domain, in which reference TRBV9 and TRBJ2-3 provide the parts outside the CDR3, is DSGVTQTPKHLITATGQRVTLRCSPRSGDLSVYWYQQSLDQGLQFLIQYYNGEERAKGNILERFSAQQFPDLHSELNLSSLELGDSALYFCASSLRARTDTQYFGPGTRLTVL.

This clonotype was seen ten or more times. One end of the junction fails to match germline, which may point to a read error. The chain couples TRBV30 to TRBJ2-4, with 7 bases fitting TRBD2. The CDR3 extends over 13 amino acids. The germline V gene has CDR1 GTSNPN and CDR2 SVGIG (reference sequence). CDR3 sequence reads: CAWSGLAKNIKYF. Written as DNA, the CDR3 is TGTGCCTGGAGTGGACTAGCCAAAAACATTAAGTACTTC.